These T cell receptor beta chains were read from a single sample in a study of T cells after yellow fever vaccination. MiXCR was run by TCRdb on the 5' RACE reads, yielding one entry per CDR3 protein. The sample has around 310,000 distinct CDR3 sequences; approximately 4.5% are singletons. This sample comprised PBMCs, obtained 15 days after the yellow fever booster vaccination. These receptors all come from a man aged 18 to 29 who received the YFV17D yellow fever vaccine. Both conserved end residues are trimmed from each CDR3. D genes are given only for firm matches. Size is stated for part of the rows, as once, few or many counts, or as a class when the clone is expanded.

TRBV4-3	TRBJ2-5	many	TRBD2	ASSRAGTSGGEETQY
TRBV27	TRBJ1-4	.	.	ASSFSLGDEKLF
TRBV4-1	TRBJ2-2	many	.	ASSQGVGGTGELF
TRBV20-1	TRBJ2-7	many	.	SAANTISYEQY
TRBV3-1	TRBJ2-7	.	.	ASSHGAGFREQY
TRBV20-1	TRBJ2-6	few	TRBD1	SAHRGKSGANVLT
TRBV7-3	TRBJ2-7	few	.	ASSPLPTEPYEQY
TRBV6-1	TRBJ1-1	.	.	ASSAGDDLLNTEAF
TRBV6-5	TRBJ1-2	many	TRBD1	ASSSGQGSGYT
TRBV5-1	TRBJ2-6	many	.	ASNDGNAGANVLT
TRBV6-1	TRBJ1-3	.	.	ASSEQQADSGNTIY
TRBV9	TRBJ2-2	many	.	ASSVDGQGGTGELF
TRBV7-2	TRBJ2-3	.	.	ASSSRGFVDTQY
TRBV11-2	TRBJ2-1	few	TRBD1	ASRPTHRGEQF
TRBV5-6	TRBJ2-7	few	.	ASSMTDYEQY
TRBV7-2	TRBJ2-7	.	.	ASSLAGSTRTYEQY
TRBV12-3/TRBV12-4	TRBJ2-3	many	.	ASRLGGGDTQY
TRBV28	TRBJ2-1	many	TRBD1	ASSFLRDRGSYNEQF
TRBV4-1	TRBJ1-5	.	TRBD1	ASSHAWDRAGPVRQH
TRBV6-5	TRBJ1-2	few	.	ASSYDWDYGYT
TRBV27	TRBJ1-6	.	.	ASSLSTGHRNSPLH
TRBV6-2/TRBV6-3	TRBJ2-2	.	TRBD2	ASSYPRLAENTGELF
TRBV24-1	TRBJ2-1	.	.	ATSERRAGLNEQF
TRBV27	TRBJ2-1	few	.	ASTRGPSGNEQF
TRBV7-6	TRBJ2-5	few	.	ASSSLSETQY
TRBV20-1	TRBJ1-4	many	.	SASYGAGKLF
TRBV5-1	TRBJ2-1	many	.	ASSLDASPDNEQF
TRBV7-9	TRBJ1-6	.	.	ASSERGGGVSPLH
TRBV20-1	TRBJ1-6	many	TRBD1	SAQDRVGSPLH
TRBV6-5	TRBJ1-4	few	.	ASSYSGPLGGRRKLF
TRBV4-3	TRBJ2-6	.	.	ASSQRTTGANVLT
TRBV6-2/TRBV6-3	TRBJ2-5	.	.	ASSYMGPEY
TRBV7-6	TRBJ1-4	many	.	ASSLWVSGANEKLF
TRBV7-2	TRBJ2-1	few	.	ASSLAPGAGVNEQF
TRBV4-1	TRBJ1-4	.	TRBD1	ASRLGAGQGKGKLF
TRBV7-2	TRBJ2-7	many	TRBD2	ASSLDSGGNYEQY
TRBV2	TRBJ1-2	.	.	ASSERQEL
TRBV28	TRBJ2-3	few	TRBD2	ASSRPPRTSGPLDADTQY
TRBV10-3	TRBJ2-3	many	TRBD1	AISGDSDTQY
TRBV4-1	TRBJ2-2	many	TRBD2	ASSQVSRTSGAYTGELF
TRBV19	TRBJ1-5	.	TRBD1	ASSIRTGGNQPQH
TRBV7-2	TRBJ2-1	many	TRBD1	ASKIGQGGNNEQF
TRBV5-4	TRBJ2-5	few	.	ASSQKDSFQETQY
TRBV5-1	TRBJ1-2	many	TRBD1	ASSSGGDYGYT
TRBV18	TRBJ2-1	many	.	ASSPDGGKF
TRBV11-2	TRBJ2-7	few	TRBD1	ASTLRAPGQGVYEQY
TRBV5-4	TRBJ1-5	few	.	ASSPWDGGPQH
TRBV3-1	TRBJ2-5	few	.	ASSQPTVKETQY
TRBV5-5	TRBJ2-5	few	.	ASSSPQGRETQY
TRBV20-1	TRBJ2-6	.	TRBD2	SARDVVGGGVLT
TRBV4-2	TRBJ2-2	.	TRBD2	ASSQRSGGLSNTGELF
TRBV18	TRBJ2-5	.	TRBD2	ASSPASGGNQETQY
TRBV6-5	TRBJ1-6	many	.	ASSYSMGEGSNSPLH
TRBV6-6	TRBJ2-1	many	.	AILADRGGYNEQF